Listed here are 18 T cell receptor beta chains from one sample, sequenced in a study of T cells after yellow fever vaccination (dated by TCRdb to about 2019). Libraries were built with 5' RACE. This sample was sequenced with an Illumina HiSeq 2500. TCRdb itself trimmed the public reads at Q25 with fastp, ran MiXCR and retained productive beta chains. Each CDR3 protein gets just one entry, which takes the most common genes and DNA from the rows behind it. Recorded for this sample are almost 600,000 distinct CDR3 sequences; roughly 13% of them occurred a single time. The ten largest clones represent about 14% of the sample. This sample's treatment or condition label indicates: live attenuated yellow fever vaccine strain. The sequencing used PBMCs, collected on the day of the yellow fever booster vaccination. All receptors derive from a man aged 25-40 years who received the YFV17D yellow fever vaccine.

The chain recombines TRBV29-1 with TRBJ2-5; possible D gene TRBD2, 5 bases. V was clipped by 5 bases and J by 1 base, with 20 bases between them. This CDR3 has 16 amino acids. The germline CDR1 and CDR2 sequences are SQVTM and ANQGSEA. Here the CDR3 reads CSVRLHGLFSQETQYF. CDR3 in DNA: TGCAGCGTTCGGTTGCACGGACTGTTTTCCCAAGAGACCCAGTACTTC.

The rearrangement joins TRBV7-2 to TRBJ2-5; 10 bases agree with TRBD2. The CDR3 spans 16 residues. V was pared by 0 bases and J by 7 bases, with 8 bases of the junction left unmatched. From germline, CDR1 is SGHTA and CDR2 FQGNSA. The CDR3 loop is CASSLAASGSKGTQYF. CDR3 nucleotides: TGTGCCAGCAGCTTAGCTGCTAGCGGGAGCAAGGGGACCCAGTACTTC. Filled out from reference TRBV7-2 and TRBJ2-5, the complete variable domain reads GAGVSQSPSNKVTEKGKDVELRCDPISGHTALYWYRQSLGQGLEFLIYFQGNSAPDKSGLPSDRFSAERTGGSVSTLTIQRTQQEDSAVYLCASSLAASGSKGTQYFGPGTRLLVL.

The chain combines TRBV10-1 with TRBJ2-1; 8 bases fit TRBD2. Germline loops: CDR1 WNHNN, CDR2 SYGVQD (reference sequence). Trimming took 6 bases from V and 10 from J; bases not matched to a gene: 8. CDR3 length: 13 amino acids. The CDR3 here is CASSRPTSEEQFF. Here the CDR3 DNA reads TGCGCCAGCAGCCGACCGACTAGCGAGGAGCAGTTCTTC.

The chain joins TRBV10-3 to TRBJ1-6; D unclear. This CDR3 spans 14 amino acids. V shed 2 bases and J shed 7 bases, with 9 bases lying between them. Germline assignment: CDR1 ENHRY and CDR2 SYGVKD. The CDR3 protein is CAISETGNNSPLHF. The CDR3, as DNA: TGTGCCATCAGTGAGACGGGAAACAATTCACCCCTCCACTTT.

J is TRBJ2-1 and V is TRBV3-1; 8 bases agree with TRBD2. This CDR3 is 15 amino acids long. J was trimmed by 7 bases and V by 5 bases; bases with no gene match: 10. Germline CDR1 LGHDT, CDR2 YNNKEL (reference sequence). The CDR3 sequence: CASSIPGLVMNEQFF. For the CDR3, the DNA is TGTGCCAGCAGCATCCCGGGACTAGTGATGAATGAGCAGTTCTTC.

The V call is TRBV24-1, the J call TRBJ2-3; TRBD1 or TRBD2 may be the D gene (5 bases each). Per the germline V gene, CDR1 is KGHDR and CDR2 is SFDVKD. There are 15 residues in the CDR3. The V end was cut by 4 bases, the J end by 4 bases, with 14 bases between. The CDR3 loop is CATSEGGGPADTQYF. CDR3 nucleotides: TGTGCCACCAGTGAGGGTGGGGGACCTGCAGATACGCAGTATTTT.

This clonotype has only a few counts. The rearrangement uses TRBV11-1 and TRBJ2-6, with D possibly being TRBD1 (6 bases). Looked up from germline, CDR1 is SGHAT and CDR2 is FQDESV (reference sequence). This CDR3 is 18 amino acids long. V was clipped by 2 bases and J by 4 bases, with 18 bases between them. The CDR3 region has the DNA TGTGCCAGCAGCTTACAGGGGAATAGGAAGTACGGGGCCAACGTCCTGACTTTC. Translating gives CASSLQGNRKYGANVLTF.

This clonotype was seen more than once but under ten times. The rearrangement links TRBV18 to TRBJ1-2; D perhaps matches TRBD1 (5 bases). Germline values: CDR1 KGHSH, CDR2 LQKENI. This CDR3 has 13 residues. V was shortened by 2 bases and J by 6 bases, with 10 bases between the two germline ends. The CDR3 loop reads CASSPGTGNGYTF. DNA of the CDR3: TGTGCCAGCTCACCAGGGACGGGGAATGGCTACACCTTC.

V gene TRBV5-1 combines with J gene TRBJ2-5; 7 bases line up with TRBD2. The V gene end was trimmed by 3 bases and the J gene end by 5 bases; junction bases not matched to a gene: 10. There are 15 residues in the CDR3. The germline V gene encodes CDR1 SGHRS and CDR2 YFSETQ. CDR3 in amino acids: CASSWGGSPRETQYF. The CDR3 nucleotides are TGCGCCAGCAGCTGGGGGGGGAGCCCCCGGGAGACCCAGTACTTC.

The chain combines TRBV29-1 with TRBJ2-3, with D hard to call. The CDR3 is 15 amino acids. V was shortened by 4 bases and J by 2 bases, with 16 bases between the two germline ends. Germline-derived CDR1 and CDR2 are SQVTM and ANQGSEA. The CDR3 bases are TGCAGCGTTGCGGCAGGTTCAACACCCACAGATACGCAGTATTTT. This gives the protein CSVAAGSTPTDTQYF.

The chain couples TRBV5-1 to TRBJ2-3; TRBD2 might be the D (5 bases). With 6 bases removed from V and 6 bases from J, the gap between germline ends came to 17 bases. The CDR3 sequence is 14 residues long. Germline V gives CDR1 SGHRS, CDR2 YFSETQ. In nucleotides, the CDR3 is TGCGCCAGCACGAATTCCGGGCGAGGGGATACGCAGTATTTT. Amino acids: CASTNSGRGDTQYF.

This clonotype was counted between two and nine times. The chain couples TRBV12-3 or TRBV12-4 to TRBJ2-2; a possible D gene is TRBD1 (6 bases). This CDR3 contains 14 residues. V dropped 7 bases and J dropped 4 bases, with 13 bases sitting between them. CDR3 residues: CASTRGFPTGELFF. The CDR3, as DNA: TGTGCCAGCACTAGGGGGTTTCCCACCGGGGAGCTGTTTTTT.

This clonotype has a handful of counts. This chain joins TRBV9 and TRBJ2-7; 7 nucleotides line up with TRBD1. In germline, CDR1 is SGDLS, CDR2 YYNGEE. The length of the CDR3 is 14 residues. The ends lost 4 bases at V and 6 bases at J; junction bases unmatched: 10. In nucleotides, the CDR3 is TGTGCCAGCAGCTCCCGCCTGGACAGGCGCGAGCAGTACTTC. It codes for CASSSRLDRREQYF.

The J gene is TRBJ2-1, the V gene TRBV7-6, with D tentatively TRBD2 (5 bases). Germline V gene sequence: CDR1 SGHVS, CDR2 FNYEAQ. The germline V and J ends were trimmed by 3 bases and 2 bases, with 14 bases remaining between them. This CDR3 has 16 amino acids. CDR3 loop: CASSLVAEGAYNEQFF. CDR3 nucleotides: TGTGCCAGCAGCTTGGTGGCAGAGGGCGCCTACAATGAGCAGTTCTTC.

The gene calls are TRBV29-1 and TRBJ2-1; possible D gene TRBD1, 6 bases. V was cut by 5 bases and J by 5 bases, with 25 bases left in between. There are 17 residues in the CDR3. Germline CDR1 and CDR2: SQVTM and ANQGSEA. CDR3: CSVLGTRAPEANNEQFF. Here the CDR3 DNA reads TGCAGCGTTCTTGGGACAAGGGCGCCCGAAGCCAACAATGAGCAGTTCTTC.

This clonotype occurred a few times. This chain links TRBV7-2 with TRBJ2-7; either TRBD1 or TRBD2 may supply D (5 bases each). Germline V gene lookup returns CDR1 SGHTA and CDR2 FQGNSA. With 5 bases removed from V and 3 bases from J, the gap between germline ends came to 20 bases. There are 16 residues in the CDR3. The CDR3 DNA sequence: TGTGCCAGCAGCCAGCAACGGGGTATCAGGGTCTACGAGCAGTACTTC. Translating gives CASSQQRGIRVYEQYF.

The V and J genes are TRBV20-1 and TRBJ1-2; a weak D match, TRBD1 (6 bases). CDR3 length: 13 residues. Germline V gene sequence: CDR1 DFQATT, CDR2 SNEGSKA (reference sequence). Trimming shortened V by 6 bases and J by 2 bases, and 13 bases separated the two germline ends. The CDR3 is CSAPDRRNYGYTF. DNA for the CDR3: TGCAGTGCGCCGGACAGAAGAAACTATGGCTACACCTTC.

A few counts support this clonotype. This chain links TRBV5-6 with TRBJ2-5; D is ambiguous. Germline CDR1 reads SGHDT; CDR2 reads YYEEEE. The CDR3 length is 14 residues. V lost 4 bases and J 7 bases, leaving 17 bases between the germline ends. The CDR3 protein is CASSLRMHLGTQYF. CDR3 DNA sequence: TGTGCCAGCAGCCTCCGGATGCACCTCGGGACCCAGTACTTC.